This paragraph reports one T cell receptor beta chain. The ends lost 1 base at V and 5 bases at J; junction bases unmatched: 3. Germline CDR1 is LNHDA and CDR2 is SQIVND (reference sequence). The CDR3 runs to 14 residues. Under the authors' procedure: Nucleated cell counts were estimated from reference gene primer amplification. The protocol was immunoSEQ multiplex PCR, while the TCRdb copy is restricted to in-frame clones and leaves out a portion. V and J calls and clone size come straight from that table; D and trimming were deduced from the DNA. Here the sample spans 70,000 or so clones, around 75% being singletons. The record originates from a study of blood T cell repertoires in COVID-19. The wider study: Researchers got acute and convalescent COVID-19 samples from the United States, Italy and Spain. The cDNA or gDNA used as material had been derived from T cells, B-cell-depleted T cells, or PBMCs.

The specimen sequenced was peripheral blood. The source of this sequence is a man between 70 and 80 years old with acute or convalescent COVID-19. The chain recombines TRBV19 with TRBJ2-5; the match to TRBD1 covers 8 bases. DNA of the CDR3: TGTGCCAGTAGTATAGGGCAGGGGGCGGAGACCCAGTACTTC. Protein sequence: CASSIGQGAETQYF. The full variable domain, completed using reference TRBV19 and TRBJ2-5, is DGGITQSPKYLFRKEGQNVTLSCEQNLNHDAMYWYRQDPGQGLRLIYYSQIVNDFQKGDIAEGYSVSREKKESFPLTVTSAQKNPTAFYLCASSIGQGAETQYFGPGTRLLVL.